The rows below give T cell receptor beta chains drawn from one sample of a study of T cell responses to AZD1222 COVID-19 vaccine. TCRdb's table, derived via immunoSEQ multiplex PCR, lists solely in-frame clones and lacks some. Among roughly 140,000 clones listed, 80% to 95% were seen once. The input for sequencing was peripheral blood, taken 28 days after the second AZD1222 dose. Receptors were obtained from an adult who received the AZD1222 COVID-19 vaccine. Each CDR3 is given with its conserved first and last residue. The order of the fields is J gene, D gene, V gene, clone size, CDR3 protein, CDR3 DNA. D genes are given only for firm matches. Size values are once, few and many counts, or a class for expanded clones, and some rows have none.

>TRBJ1-2|TRBD1|TRBV6-1|once
CASSERTGGYDYTF
TGTGCCAGCAGTGAGAGGACAGGGGGTTATGACTACACCTTC
>TRBJ2-5|TRBD1|TRBV7-9|few
CASSLATGRAETQYF
TGTGCCAGCAGCTTAGCGACAGGGAGAGCAGAGACCCAGTACTTC
>TRBJ2-3|.|TRBV3-1/TRBV3-2|.
CASSQDPVAAVTDTQYF
TGTGCCAGCAGCCAAGATCCTGTCGCGGCAGTCACAGATACGCAGTATTTT
>TRBJ2-1|TRBD2|TRBV7-2|.
CASSPPLAGGGNEQFF
TGTGCCAGCAGCCCTCCACTAGCGGGAGGTGGTAATGAGCAGTTCTTC
>TRBJ2-7|TRBD2|TRBV7-8|few
CASSALAGGYEQYF
TGTGCCAGCAGCGCACTAGCGGGAGGATACGAGCAGTACTTC
>TRBJ1-4|.|TRBV11-2|.
CASSRGSNEKLFF
TGTGCCAGCAGCCGGGGATCTAATGAAAAACTGTTTTTT
>TRBJ1-2|.|TRBV30|.
CAWSGMTRKTANYGYTF
TGTGCCTGGAGTGGGATGACAAGGAAAACCGCTAACTATGGCTACACCTTC
>TRBJ2-7|.|TRBV14|.
CASSQWQGHLSEQYF
TGTGCCAGCAGCCAATGGCAGGGACATTTGTCCGAGCAGTACTTC
>TRBJ1-2|.|TRBV24-1|.
CATSDLGQTGYTF
TGTGCCACCAGTGATTTGGGGCAGACGGGCTACACCTTC
>TRBJ2-1|.|TRBV7-2|.
CASSLVGVGEQFF
TGTGCCAGCAGCTTAGTGGGAGTGGGTGAGCAGTTCTTC
>TRBJ2-2|.|TRBV19|.
CASSIPSFGELFF
TGTGCCAGTAGTATACCAAGTTTTGGGGAGCTGTTTTTT
>TRBJ2-5|TRBD2|TRBV29-1|.
CSVRGSGGETQYF
TGCAGCGTCCGCGGGAGTGGTGGAGAGACCCAGTACTTC
>TRBJ2-6|TRBD1|TRBV6-2/TRBV6-3|.
CASSYPPDRGNFLAGANVLTF
TGTGCCAGCAGTTACCCACCGGACAGGGGAAATTTTTTAGCTGGGGCCAACGTCCTGACTTTC
>TRBJ2-3|TRBD2|TRBV19|.
CASSIDRAGGADTQYF
TGTGCCAGTAGTATAGATCGAGCGGGAGGGGCAGATACGCAGTATTTT
>TRBJ1-1|.|TRBV7-9|few
CASSLDSTGYEAFF
TGTGCCAGCAGCTTAGACTCTACAGGGTATGAAGCTTTCTTT
>TRBJ1-1|.|TRBV30|.
CAWSVRAGLNTEAFF
TGTGCCTGGAGTGTAAGAGCAGGGTTAAACACTGAAGCTTTCTTT
>TRBJ1-2|.|TRBV5-6|many
CASSLAALTRNGYTF
TGTGCCAGCAGCTTGGCGGCTCTCACCAGGAATGGCTACACCTTC
>TRBJ2-3|TRBD2|TRBV5-1|.
CASSGPGLAGGTDTQYF
TGCGCCAGCAGCGGACCGGGACTAGCGGGAGGTACAGATACGCAGTATTTT
>TRBJ1-5|TRBD1|TRBV15|.
CATSRSGTGVINQPQHF
TGTGCCACCAGCAGGAGCGGGACAGGGGTTATCAATCAGCCCCAGCATTTT
>TRBJ2-5|TRBD2|TRBV5-1|once
CASSFTSGGVRTPQVTQYF
TGCGCCAGCAGCTTTACTAGCGGGGGGGTTCGGACCCCCCAAGTGACCCAGTACTTC
>TRBJ2-3|.|TRBV19|once
CASSQAHTDTQYF
TGTGCCAGTAGTCAGGCGCACACAGATACGCAGTATTTT
>TRBJ1-5|.|TRBV28|once
CASSSRNQPQHF
TGTGCCAGCAGTTCCAGAAATCAGCCCCAGCATTTT
>TRBJ1-1|TRBD1|TRBV6-5|.
CASSRQGSGTEAFF
TGTGCCAGCAGTCGACAGGGAAGTGGGACTGAAGCTTTCTTT
>TRBJ2-3|TRBD2|TRBV13|.
CASSFWAGGESSTDTQYF
TGTGCCAGCAGCTTTTGGGCGGGAGGGGAATCTAGCACAGATACGCAGTATTTT
>TRBJ2-7|TRBD1|TRBV14|.
CASSQGTGLYEQYF
TGTGCCAGCAGCCAAGGGACAGGCCTCTACGAGCAGTACTTC
>TRBJ2-5|.|TRBV29-1|.
CSVEMGAQETQYF
TGCAGCGTTGAGATGGGAGCCCAAGAGACCCAGTACTTC
>TRBJ1-2|.|TRBV28|.
CASSLGSNYGYTF
TGTGCCAGCAGTTTAGGCAGTAACTATGGCTACACCTTC
>TRBJ1-2|TRBD1|TRBV15|.
CATSRDQTGSGYTF
TGTGCCACCAGCAGAGACCAGACAGGGAGCGGCTACACCTTC
>TRBJ2-3|.|TRBV4-1|.
CASSQAPAPGPSTDTQYF
TGCGCCAGCAGCCAAGCCCCGGCCCCAGGGCCTAGCACAGATACGCAGTATTTT
>TRBJ1-4|TRBD1|TRBV2|once
CASSTQGGAGEKLFF
TGTGCCAGCAGTACCCAGGGGGGCGCGGGTGAAAAACTGTTTTTT
>TRBJ2-2|.|TRBV9|.
CASSKSASRAGELFF
TGTGCCAGCAGCAAGTCGGCTAGCCGGGCCGGGGAGCTGTTTTTT
>TRBJ2-6|TRBD1|TRBV9|.
CASSSPSGTGDGANVLTF
TGTGCCAGCAGCTCCCCATCCGGGACAGGGGATGGGGCCAATGTCCTGACTTTC